These T cell receptor beta chains were read from a single sample in a study of T cells expressing NK-cell markers. TCRdb derives one entry per CDR3 protein from the 5' RACE reads, leaving out DNA. The sample totals 130,000 to 150,000 distinct CDR3 sequences. The sequencing sample was made of blood T cells: a sorted CD56 or NKG2C T cell subset, CD4+ or CD8+ T cells, or bulk PBMC T cells (not recorded which). Receptor source: a young man in good health. The CDR3 runs from the conserved cysteine through the conserved F or W. The size of a clone is reported for some rows only, either as once, few or many, or as a class for expanded clones.

TRBJ1-1,TRBV4-1,.,CASSQQGGYTEAFF
TRBJ2-3,TRBV12-3/TRBV12-4,.,CASSFLAGVADTQYF
TRBJ2-1,TRBV5-1,.,CASSLGAPTEQFF
TRBJ2-2,TRBV27,.,CASTQATNTGELFF
TRBJ2-1,TRBV19,.,CASMNGGGRLSNEQFF
TRBJ1-2,TRBV27,.,CASSPIWGGDYGYTF
TRBJ2-7,TRBV15,.,CATSRDGWENYEQYF
TRBJ2-1,TRBV19,.,CASSLAGGYEQFF
TRBJ2-7,TRBV7-8,.,CASSFRLYEQYF
TRBJ2-1,TRBV29-1,.,CSFMGTSGDNEQFF
TRBJ2-1,TRBV20-1,.,CSARDLGSSGDEQFF
TRBJ1-1,TRBV4-3,.,CASWGGTEAFF
TRBJ2-7,TRBV20-1,.,CSAPASGGGYEQYF
TRBJ1-4,TRBV5-6,.,CASSPTGFNEKLFF
TRBJ1-6,TRBV27,.,CASSFDRAPLHF
TRBJ2-2,TRBV19,.,CASSHRDPSPGELFF
TRBJ2-7,TRBV9,.,CASSPARDPYEQYF
TRBJ2-1,TRBV12-3/TRBV12-4,.,CASMSHRDNEQFF
TRBJ2-7,TRBV12-3/TRBV12-4,.,CASTYGASGNYEQYF
TRBJ2-7,TRBV9,.,CASSGGTSYEQYF
TRBJ1-1,TRBV5-1,.,CASSPARGGINTEAFF
TRBJ2-7,TRBV7-9,.,CASSWGQGSYEQYF
TRBJ2-1,TRBV29-1,.,CSVEDRVGDSYNEQFF
TRBJ1-4,TRBV7-6,.,CASSQGQGREKLFF
TRBJ2-5,TRBV3-1,.,CASSQGLAGAGETQYF
TRBJ2-5,TRBV7-8,.,CASSLEFGGGETQYF
TRBJ2-2,TRBV12-3/TRBV12-4,.,CATRGTGTHTGELFF
TRBJ1-5,TRBV20-1,.,CSAARIHDGQPQHF
TRBJ2-4,TRBV4-1,.,CASSLAHEYIQYF
TRBJ2-7,TRBV27,.,CASSSGLDISYEQYF
TRBJ2-3,TRBV11-2,.,CASSLLIGWGGTSTDTQYF
TRBJ2-1,TRBV27,.,CASTPPGGANEQFF
TRBJ2-3,TRBV11-2,medium-sized,CASSLLAGGTDTQYF
TRBJ2-2,TRBV27,.,CASSLVVGAGPGTGELFF
TRBJ2-2,TRBV6-5,.,CASSYSVGSANTGELFF
TRBJ2-3,TRBV2,.,CASSSGQGIADTQYF
TRBJ2-3,TRBV11-2,.,CASSLRLAGTTDTQYF
TRBJ2-1,TRBV7-2,.,CASIVANSYNEQFF
TRBJ1-2,TRBV2,.,CASSEGATGLPPHYGYTF
TRBJ2-1,TRBV19,.,CASRTDRGGYNEQFF
TRBJ2-2,TRBV29-1,.,CSVEFGGQLTGELFF
TRBJ1-2,TRBV12-3/TRBV12-4,.,CASSFPGQGNYGYTF
TRBJ2-1,TRBV4-1,.,CASSQGYSGDGILPGNEQFF
TRBJ2-1,TRBV12-3/TRBV12-4,.,CASSFSLAGWDNEQFF
TRBJ2-5,TRBV12-3/TRBV12-4,.,CASSPGLAEGSSEETQYF
TRBJ2-1,TRBV12-3/TRBV12-4,.,CASGGGWTSYNEQFF
TRBJ2-6,TRBV18,.,CASSPEIREVPGANVLTF
TRBJ2-1,TRBV7-3,.,CASSVTGEHNEQFF
TRBJ2-5,TRBV7-2,.,CASSLGPGGQVYETQYF